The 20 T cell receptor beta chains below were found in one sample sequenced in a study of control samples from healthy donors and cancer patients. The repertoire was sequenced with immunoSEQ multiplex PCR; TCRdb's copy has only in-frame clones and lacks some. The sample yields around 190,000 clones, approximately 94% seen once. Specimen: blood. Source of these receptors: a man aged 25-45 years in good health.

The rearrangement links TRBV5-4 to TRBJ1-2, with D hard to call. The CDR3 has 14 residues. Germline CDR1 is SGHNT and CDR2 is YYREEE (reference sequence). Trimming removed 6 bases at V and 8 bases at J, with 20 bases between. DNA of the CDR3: TGTGCCAGCATCTCTAAAAGTTTGGGATCGGGCTACACCTTC. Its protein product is CASISKSLGSGYTF.

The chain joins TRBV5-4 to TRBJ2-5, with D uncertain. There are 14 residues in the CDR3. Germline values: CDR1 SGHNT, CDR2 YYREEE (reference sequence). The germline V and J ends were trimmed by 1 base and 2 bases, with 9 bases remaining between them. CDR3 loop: CASSLLAAQETQYF. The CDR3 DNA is TGTGCCAGCAGCTTGTTGGCCGCGCAAGAGACCCAGTACTTC.

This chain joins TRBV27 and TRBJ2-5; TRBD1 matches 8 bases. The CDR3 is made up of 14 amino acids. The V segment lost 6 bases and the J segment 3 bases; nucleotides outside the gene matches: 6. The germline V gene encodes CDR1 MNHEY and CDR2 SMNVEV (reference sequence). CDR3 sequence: CASRRTGSEETQYF. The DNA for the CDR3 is TGTGCCAGCAGGAGGACAGGGAGTGAAGAGACCCAGTACTTC.

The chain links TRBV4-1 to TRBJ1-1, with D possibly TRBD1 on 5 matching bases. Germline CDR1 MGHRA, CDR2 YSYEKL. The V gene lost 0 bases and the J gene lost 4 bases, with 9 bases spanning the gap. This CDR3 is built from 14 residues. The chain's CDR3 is CASSQEGDRTEAFF. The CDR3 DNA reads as TGCGCCAGCAGCCAAGAAGGGGATCGCACTGAAGCTTTCTTT.

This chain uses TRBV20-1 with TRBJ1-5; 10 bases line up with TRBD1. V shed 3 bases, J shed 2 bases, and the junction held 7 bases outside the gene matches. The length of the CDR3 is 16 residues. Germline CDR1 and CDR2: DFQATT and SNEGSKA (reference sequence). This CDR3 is CSASVRTGGGNQPQHF. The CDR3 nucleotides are TGCAGTGCTAGTGTTCGGACAGGGGGTGGCAATCAGCCCCAGCATTTT.

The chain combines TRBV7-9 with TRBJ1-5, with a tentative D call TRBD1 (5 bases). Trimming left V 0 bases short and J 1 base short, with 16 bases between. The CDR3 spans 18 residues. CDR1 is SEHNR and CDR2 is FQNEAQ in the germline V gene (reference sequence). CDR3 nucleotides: TGTGCCAGCAGCTTAGCCTCGTCAGGACACCCCAGCAATCAGCCCCAGCATTTT. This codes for CASSLASSGHPSNQPQHF.

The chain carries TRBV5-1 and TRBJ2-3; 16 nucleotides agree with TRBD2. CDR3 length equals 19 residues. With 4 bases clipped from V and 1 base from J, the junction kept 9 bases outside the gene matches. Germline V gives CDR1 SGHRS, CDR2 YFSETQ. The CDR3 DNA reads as TGCGCCAGCAGCCCATCCGGGACTAGCGGGAGGGCGGGCACAGATACGCAGTATTTT. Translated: CASSPSGTSGRAGTDTQYF.

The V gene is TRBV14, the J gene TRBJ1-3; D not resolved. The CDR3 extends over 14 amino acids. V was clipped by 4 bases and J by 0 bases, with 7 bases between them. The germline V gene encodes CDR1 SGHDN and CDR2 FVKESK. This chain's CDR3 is CASSPSVSGNTIYF. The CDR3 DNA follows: TGTGCCAGCAGCCCCAGTGTCTCTGGAAACACCATATATTTT.

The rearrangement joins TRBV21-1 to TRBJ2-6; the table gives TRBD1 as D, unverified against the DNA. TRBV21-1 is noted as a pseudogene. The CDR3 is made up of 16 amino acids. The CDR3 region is CASSKEGVREANVLTF. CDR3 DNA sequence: TGTGCCAGCAGCAAAGAGGGGGTTCGGGAGGCCAACGTCCTGACTTTC.

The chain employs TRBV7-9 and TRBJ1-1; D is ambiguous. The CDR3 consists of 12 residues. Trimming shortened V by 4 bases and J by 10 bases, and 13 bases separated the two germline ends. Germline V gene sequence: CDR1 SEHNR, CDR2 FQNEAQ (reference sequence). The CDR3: CASSSADMRAFF. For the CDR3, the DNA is TGTGCCAGCAGCTCCGCAGACATGAGAGCTTTCTTT.

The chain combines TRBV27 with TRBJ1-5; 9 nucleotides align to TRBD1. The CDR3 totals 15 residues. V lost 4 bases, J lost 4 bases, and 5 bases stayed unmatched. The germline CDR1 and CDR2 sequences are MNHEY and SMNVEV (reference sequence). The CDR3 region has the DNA TGTGCCAGCAGTTCCACCGGGACAGGGAATCAGCCCCAGCATTTT. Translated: CASSSTGTGNQPQHF.

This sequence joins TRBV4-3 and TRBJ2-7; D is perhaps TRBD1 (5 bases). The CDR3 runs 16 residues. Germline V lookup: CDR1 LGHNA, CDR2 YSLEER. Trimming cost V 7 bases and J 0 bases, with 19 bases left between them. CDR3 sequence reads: CASIYPCRAGSYEQYF. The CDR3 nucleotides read TGCGCCAGCATTTACCCATGCAGGGCTGGCTCCTACGAGCAGTACTTC.

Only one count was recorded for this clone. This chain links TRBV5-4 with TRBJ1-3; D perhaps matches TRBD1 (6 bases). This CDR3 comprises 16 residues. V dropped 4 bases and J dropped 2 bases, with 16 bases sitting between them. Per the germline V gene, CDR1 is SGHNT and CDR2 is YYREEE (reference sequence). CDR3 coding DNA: TGTGCCAGCAGCCTGGATGGGGGGCGTACTGGAAACACCATATATTTT. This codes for CASSLDGGRTGNTIYF.

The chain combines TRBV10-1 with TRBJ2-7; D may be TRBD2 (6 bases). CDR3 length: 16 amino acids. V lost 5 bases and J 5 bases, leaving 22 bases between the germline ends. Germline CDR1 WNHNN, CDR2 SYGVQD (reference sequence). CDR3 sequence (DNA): TGCGCCAGCAGTCCAGGCCGACTAGTTGTGACTAACGAGCAGTACTTC. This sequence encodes CASSPGRLVVTNEQYF.

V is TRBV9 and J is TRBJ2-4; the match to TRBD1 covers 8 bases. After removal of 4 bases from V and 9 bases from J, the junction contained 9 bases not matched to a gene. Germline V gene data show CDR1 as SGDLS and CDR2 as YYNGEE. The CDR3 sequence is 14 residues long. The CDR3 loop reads CASSQSGGTGIQYF. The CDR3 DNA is TGTGCCAGCAGCCAAAGTGGAGGGACAGGCATTCAGTACTTC.

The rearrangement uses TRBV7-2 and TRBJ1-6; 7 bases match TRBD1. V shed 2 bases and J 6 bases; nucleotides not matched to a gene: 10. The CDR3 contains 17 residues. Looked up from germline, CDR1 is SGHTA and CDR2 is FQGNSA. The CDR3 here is CASSLQGGQAANSPLHF. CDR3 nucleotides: TGTGCCAGCAGCTTACAGGGGGGGCAGGCGGCTAATTCACCCCTCCACTTT.

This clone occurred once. The DNA for the CDR3 is TGTGCCAGCAGCGCAGGTAACTACGGGGAGGATGAGCAGTTCTTC. It codes for CASSAGNYGEDEQFF. The rearrangement uses TRBV9 and TRBJ2-1; possible D gene TRBD2, 6 bases. Trimming removed 3 bases from V and 8 bases from J, with 18 bases in between. The germline V gene encodes CDR1 SGDLS and CDR2 YYNGEE. The CDR3 spans 15 residues.

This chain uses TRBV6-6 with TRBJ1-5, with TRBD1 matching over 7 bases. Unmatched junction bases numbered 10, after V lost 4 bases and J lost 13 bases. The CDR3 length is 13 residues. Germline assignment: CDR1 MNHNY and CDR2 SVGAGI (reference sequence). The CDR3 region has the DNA TGTGCCAGCAGTTCCTCCGACAGGGCGCCTCAGCATTTT. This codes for CASSSSDRAPQHF.

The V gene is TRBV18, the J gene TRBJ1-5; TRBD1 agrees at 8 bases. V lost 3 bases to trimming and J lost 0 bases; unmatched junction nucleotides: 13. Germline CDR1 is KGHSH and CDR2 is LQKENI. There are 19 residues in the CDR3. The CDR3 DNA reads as TGTGCCAGCTCACCCCGAGGACAGGGTTCGGGAAATAGCAATCAGCCCCAGCATTTT. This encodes CASSPRGQGSGNSNQPQHF.

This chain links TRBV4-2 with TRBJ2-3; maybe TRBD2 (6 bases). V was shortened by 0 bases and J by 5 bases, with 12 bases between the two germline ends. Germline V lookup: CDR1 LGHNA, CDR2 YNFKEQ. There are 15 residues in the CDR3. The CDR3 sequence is CASSQDWGRKDTQYF. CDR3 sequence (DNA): TGTGCCAGCAGCCAAGACTGGGGGAGGAAAGATACGCAGTATTTT.